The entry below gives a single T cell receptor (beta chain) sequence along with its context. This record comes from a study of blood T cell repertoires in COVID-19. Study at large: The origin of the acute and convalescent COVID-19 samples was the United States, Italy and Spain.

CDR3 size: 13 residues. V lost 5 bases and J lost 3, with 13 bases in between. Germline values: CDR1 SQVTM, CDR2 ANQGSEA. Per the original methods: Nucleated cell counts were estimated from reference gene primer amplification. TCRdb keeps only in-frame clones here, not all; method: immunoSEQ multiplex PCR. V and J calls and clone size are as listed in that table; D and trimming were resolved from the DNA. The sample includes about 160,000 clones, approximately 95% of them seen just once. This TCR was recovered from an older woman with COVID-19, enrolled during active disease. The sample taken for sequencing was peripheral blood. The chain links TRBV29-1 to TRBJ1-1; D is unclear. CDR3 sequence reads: CSVTDGGYTEAFF. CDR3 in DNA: TGCAGCGTTACGGACGGAGGTTACACTGAAGCTTTCTTT.